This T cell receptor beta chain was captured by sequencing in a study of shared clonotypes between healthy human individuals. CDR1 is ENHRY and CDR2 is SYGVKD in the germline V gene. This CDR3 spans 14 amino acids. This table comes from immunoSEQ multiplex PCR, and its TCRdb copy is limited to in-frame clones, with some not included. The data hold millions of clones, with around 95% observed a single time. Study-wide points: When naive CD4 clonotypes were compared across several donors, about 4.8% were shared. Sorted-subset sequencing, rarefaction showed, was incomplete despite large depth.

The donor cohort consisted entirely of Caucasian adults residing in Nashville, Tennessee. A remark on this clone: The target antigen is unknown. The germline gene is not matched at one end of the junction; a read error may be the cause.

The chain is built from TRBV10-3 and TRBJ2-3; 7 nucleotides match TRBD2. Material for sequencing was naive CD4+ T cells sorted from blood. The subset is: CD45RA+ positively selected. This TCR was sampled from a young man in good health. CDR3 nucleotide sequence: TGTGCCACCAGTCTAGCGGAGCCCACAGATACGCAGTATTTT. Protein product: CATSLAEPTDTQYF.